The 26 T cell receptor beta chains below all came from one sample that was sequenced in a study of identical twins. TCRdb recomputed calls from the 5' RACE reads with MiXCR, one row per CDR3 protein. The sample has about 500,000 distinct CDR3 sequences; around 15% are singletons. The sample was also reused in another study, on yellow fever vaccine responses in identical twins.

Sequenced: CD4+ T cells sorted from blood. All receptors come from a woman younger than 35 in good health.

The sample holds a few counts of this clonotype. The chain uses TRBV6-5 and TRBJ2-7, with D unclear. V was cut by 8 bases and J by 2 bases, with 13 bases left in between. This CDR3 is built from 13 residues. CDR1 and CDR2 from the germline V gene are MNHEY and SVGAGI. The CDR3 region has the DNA TGTGCCAGCGTTCAAGGGATTGCCTACGAGCAGTACTTC. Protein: CASVQGIAYEQYF.

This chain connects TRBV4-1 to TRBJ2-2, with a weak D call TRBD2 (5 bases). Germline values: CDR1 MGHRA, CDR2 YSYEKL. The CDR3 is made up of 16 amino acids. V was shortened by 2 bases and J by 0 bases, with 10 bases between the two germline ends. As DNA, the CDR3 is TGCGCCAGCAGCCAAACCACCGGGACGAACACCGGGGAGCTGTTTTTT. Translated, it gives CASSQTTGTNTGELFF.

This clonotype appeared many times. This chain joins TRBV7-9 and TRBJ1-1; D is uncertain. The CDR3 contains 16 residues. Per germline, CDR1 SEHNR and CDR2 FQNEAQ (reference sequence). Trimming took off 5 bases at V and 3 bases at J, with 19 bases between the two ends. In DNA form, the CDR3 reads TGTGCCAGCAGCCCAGGCGAGGGCGGGAGGGACACTGAAGCTTTCTTT. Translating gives CASSPGEGGRDTEAFF.

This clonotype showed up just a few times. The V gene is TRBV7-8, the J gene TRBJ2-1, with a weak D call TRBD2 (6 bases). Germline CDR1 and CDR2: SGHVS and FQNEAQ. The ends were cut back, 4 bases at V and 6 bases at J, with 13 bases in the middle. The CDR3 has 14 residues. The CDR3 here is CASSSLRESNEQFF. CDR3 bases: TGTGCCAGCAGCTCCCTCCGGGAGTCCAATGAGCAGTTCTTC.

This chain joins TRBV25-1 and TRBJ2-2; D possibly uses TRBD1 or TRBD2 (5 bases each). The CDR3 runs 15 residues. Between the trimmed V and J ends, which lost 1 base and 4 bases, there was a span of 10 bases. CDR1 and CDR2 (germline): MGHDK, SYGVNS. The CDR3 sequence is CASSEFGATTGELFF. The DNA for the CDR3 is TGTGCCAGCAGTGAATTCGGGGCTACCACCGGGGAGCTGTTTTTT.

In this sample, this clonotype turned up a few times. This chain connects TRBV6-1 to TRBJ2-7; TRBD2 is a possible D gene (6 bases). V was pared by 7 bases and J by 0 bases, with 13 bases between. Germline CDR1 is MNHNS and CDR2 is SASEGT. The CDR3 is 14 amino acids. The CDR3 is CASKAGQSSYEQYF. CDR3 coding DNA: TGTGCCAGCAAGGCGGGGCAGAGCTCCTACGAGCAGTACTTC.

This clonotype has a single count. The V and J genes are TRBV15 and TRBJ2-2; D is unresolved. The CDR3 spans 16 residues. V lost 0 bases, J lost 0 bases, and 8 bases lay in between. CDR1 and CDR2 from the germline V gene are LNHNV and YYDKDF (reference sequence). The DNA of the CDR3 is TGTGCCACCAGCAGAGATCGATGGCCGAACACCGGGGAGCTGTTTTTT. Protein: CATSRDRWPNTGELFF.

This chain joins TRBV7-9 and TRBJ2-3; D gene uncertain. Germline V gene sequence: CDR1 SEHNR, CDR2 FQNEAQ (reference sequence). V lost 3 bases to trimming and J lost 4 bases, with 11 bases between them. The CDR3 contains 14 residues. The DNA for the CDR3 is TGTGCCAGCAGCTTCGGAACAGCCGCAGATACGCAGTATTTT. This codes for CASSFGTAADTQYF.

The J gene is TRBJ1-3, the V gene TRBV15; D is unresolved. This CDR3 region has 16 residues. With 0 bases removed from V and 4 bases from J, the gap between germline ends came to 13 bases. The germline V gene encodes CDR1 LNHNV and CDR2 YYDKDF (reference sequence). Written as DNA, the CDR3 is TGTGCCACCAGCAGAGATTTGGGAGCAGGAGGAAACACCATATATTTT. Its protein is CATSRDLGAGGNTIYF.

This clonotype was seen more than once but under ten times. The CDR3 sequence is CASSPRPGVGELFF. CDR3 nucleotide sequence: TGCGCCAGCAGCCCCCGACCGGGAGTGGGGGAGCTGTTTTTT. This chain uses TRBV4-3 with TRBJ2-2, with D perhaps TRBD2 (6 bases). Trimming stripped 4 bases from V and 8 bases from J, with 14 bases between. There are 14 residues in the CDR3. Germline V gene data show CDR1 as LGHNA and CDR2 as YSLEER.

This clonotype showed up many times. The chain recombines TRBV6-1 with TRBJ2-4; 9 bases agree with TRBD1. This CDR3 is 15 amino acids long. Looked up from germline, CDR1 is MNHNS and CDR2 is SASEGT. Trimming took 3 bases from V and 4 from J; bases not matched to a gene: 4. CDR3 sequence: CASSDTGTGKNIQYF. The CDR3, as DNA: TGTGCCAGCAGTGACACCGGGACAGGGAAAAACATTCAGTACTTC.

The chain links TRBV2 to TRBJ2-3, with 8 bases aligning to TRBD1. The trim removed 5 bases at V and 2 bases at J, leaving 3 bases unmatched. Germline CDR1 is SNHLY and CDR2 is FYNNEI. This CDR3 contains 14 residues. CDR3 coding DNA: TGTGCCAGCAGTCGACAGGGGCCCACAGATACGCAGTATTTT. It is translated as CASSRQGPTDTQYF.

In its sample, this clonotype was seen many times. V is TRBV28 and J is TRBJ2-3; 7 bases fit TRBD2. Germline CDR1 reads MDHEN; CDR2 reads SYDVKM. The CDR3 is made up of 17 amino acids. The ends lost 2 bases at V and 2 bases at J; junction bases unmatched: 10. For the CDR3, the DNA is TGTGCCAGCAGTTTAGGGAAAGCGGGGATAGCCACAGATACGCAGTATTTT. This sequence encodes CASSLGKAGIATDTQYF.

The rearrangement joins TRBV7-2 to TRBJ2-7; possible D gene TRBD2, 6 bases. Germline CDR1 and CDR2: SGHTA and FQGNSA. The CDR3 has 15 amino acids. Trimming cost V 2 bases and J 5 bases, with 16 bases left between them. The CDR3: CASSLSGVRLNEQYF. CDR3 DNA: TGTGCCAGCAGCTTATCGGGGGTGAGACTAAACGAGCAGTACTTC.

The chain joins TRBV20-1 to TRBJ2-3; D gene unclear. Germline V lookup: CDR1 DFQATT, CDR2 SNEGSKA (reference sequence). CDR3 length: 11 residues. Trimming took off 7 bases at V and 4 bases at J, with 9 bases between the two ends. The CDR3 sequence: CSERRADTQYF. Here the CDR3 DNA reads TGCAGTGAGAGGAGAGCAGATACGCAGTATTTT.

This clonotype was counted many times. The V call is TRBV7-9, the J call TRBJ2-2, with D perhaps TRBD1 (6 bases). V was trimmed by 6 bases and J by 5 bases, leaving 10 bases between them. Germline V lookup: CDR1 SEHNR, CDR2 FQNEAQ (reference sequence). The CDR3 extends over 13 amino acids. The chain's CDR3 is CASSNRDTGELFF. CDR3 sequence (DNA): TGTGCCAGCAGTAACAGGGATACCGGGGAGCTGTTTTTT.

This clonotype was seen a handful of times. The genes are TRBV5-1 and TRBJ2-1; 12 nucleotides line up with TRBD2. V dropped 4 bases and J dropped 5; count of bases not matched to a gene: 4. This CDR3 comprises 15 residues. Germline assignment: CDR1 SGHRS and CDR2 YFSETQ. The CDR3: CASSIGLAGNNEQFF. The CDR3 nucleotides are TGCGCCAGCAGCATTGGACTAGCGGGAAACAATGAGCAGTTCTTC.

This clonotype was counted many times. CDR3 sequence (DNA): TGTGCCACCAGTGGTACTAGCGGGAGGGAGGTAGATACGCAGTATTTT. The encoded protein is CATSGTSGREVDTQYF. This rearrangement joins TRBV24-1 to TRBJ2-3; 13 bases are shared with TRBD2. The CDR3 has 16 amino acids. Germline CDR1 reads KGHDR; CDR2 reads SFDVKD. Trimming removed 5 bases from V and 5 bases from J; junction bases left unmatched: 6.

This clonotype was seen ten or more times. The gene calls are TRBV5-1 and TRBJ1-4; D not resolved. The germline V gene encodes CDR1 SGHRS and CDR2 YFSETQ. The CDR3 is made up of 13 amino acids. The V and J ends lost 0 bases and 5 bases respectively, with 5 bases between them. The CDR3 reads CASSLGINEKLFF. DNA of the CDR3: TGCGCCAGCAGCTTGGGAATAAATGAAAAACTGTTTTTT.

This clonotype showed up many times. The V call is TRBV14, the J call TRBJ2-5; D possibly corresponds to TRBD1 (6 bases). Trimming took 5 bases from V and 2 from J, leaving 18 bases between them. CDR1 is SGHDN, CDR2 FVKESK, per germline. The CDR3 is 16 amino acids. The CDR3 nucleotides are TGTGCCAGCAGCTTTCACCTGGACAGAGCACAAGAGACCCAGTACTTC. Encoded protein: CASSFHLDRAQETQYF.

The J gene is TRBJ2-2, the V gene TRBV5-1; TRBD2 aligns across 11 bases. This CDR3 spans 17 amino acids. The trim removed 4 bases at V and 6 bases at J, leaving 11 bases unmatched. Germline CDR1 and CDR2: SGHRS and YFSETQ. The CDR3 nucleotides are TGCGCCAGCAGCAAAAATAGCGGGAGGGCTGTTCCCGGGGAGCTGTTTTTT. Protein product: CASSKNSGRAVPGELFF.

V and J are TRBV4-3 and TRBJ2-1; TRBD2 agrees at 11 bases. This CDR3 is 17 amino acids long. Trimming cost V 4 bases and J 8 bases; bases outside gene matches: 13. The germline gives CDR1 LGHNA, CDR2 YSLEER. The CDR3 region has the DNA TGCGCCAGCAGCCGTAGAATTAGCGGGAGGGCCAGGGATGAGCAGTTCTTC. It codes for CASSRRISGRARDEQFF.

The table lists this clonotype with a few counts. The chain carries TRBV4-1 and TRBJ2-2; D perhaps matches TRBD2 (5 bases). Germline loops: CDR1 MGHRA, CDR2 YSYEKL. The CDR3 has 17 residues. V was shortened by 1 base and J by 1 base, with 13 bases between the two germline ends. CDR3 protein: CASSQVRRGWNTGELFF. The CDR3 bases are TGCGCCAGCAGCCAAGTTCGCCGGGGATGGAACACCGGGGAGCTGTTTTTT.

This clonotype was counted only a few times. CDR3 DNA sequence: TGTGCCAGCAGCTTCAGGGCTAGCGGGCCGATAACAGATACGCAGTATTTT. Its protein product is CASSFRASGPITDTQYF. V usage is TRBV7-2 and J usage is TRBJ2-3, with 8 nucleotides matching TRBD2. This CDR3 has 17 residues. After removal of 3 bases from V and 3 bases from J, the junction contained 11 bases not matched to a gene. From germline, CDR1 is SGHTA and CDR2 FQGNSA. The full variable domain, in which reference TRBV7-2 and TRBJ2-3 provide the parts outside the CDR3, is GAGVSQSPSNKVTEKGKDVELRCDPISGHTALYWYRQSLGQGLEFLIYFQGNSAPDKSGLPSDRFSAERTGGSVSTLTIQRTQQEDSAVYLCASSFRASGPITDTQYFGPGTRLTVL.

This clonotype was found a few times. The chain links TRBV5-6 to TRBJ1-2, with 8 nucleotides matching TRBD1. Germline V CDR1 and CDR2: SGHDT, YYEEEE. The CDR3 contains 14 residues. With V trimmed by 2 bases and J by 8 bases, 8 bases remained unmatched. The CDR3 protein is CASSLPGTGYGYTF. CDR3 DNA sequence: TGTGCCAGCAGCTTACCCGGGACAGGTTACGGCTACACCTTC. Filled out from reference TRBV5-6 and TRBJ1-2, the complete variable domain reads DAGVTQSPTHLIKTRGQQVTLRCSPKSGHDTVSWYQQALGQGPQFIFQYYEEEERQRGNFPDRFSGHQFPNYSSELNVNALLLGDSALYLCASSLPGTGYGYTFGSGTRLTVV.

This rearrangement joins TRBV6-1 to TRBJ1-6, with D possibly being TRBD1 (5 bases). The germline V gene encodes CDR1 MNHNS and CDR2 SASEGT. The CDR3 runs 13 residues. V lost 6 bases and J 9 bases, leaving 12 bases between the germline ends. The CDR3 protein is CASSSGTASPLHF. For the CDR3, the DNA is TGTGCCAGCAGCTCGGGGACGGCTTCACCCCTCCACTTT.